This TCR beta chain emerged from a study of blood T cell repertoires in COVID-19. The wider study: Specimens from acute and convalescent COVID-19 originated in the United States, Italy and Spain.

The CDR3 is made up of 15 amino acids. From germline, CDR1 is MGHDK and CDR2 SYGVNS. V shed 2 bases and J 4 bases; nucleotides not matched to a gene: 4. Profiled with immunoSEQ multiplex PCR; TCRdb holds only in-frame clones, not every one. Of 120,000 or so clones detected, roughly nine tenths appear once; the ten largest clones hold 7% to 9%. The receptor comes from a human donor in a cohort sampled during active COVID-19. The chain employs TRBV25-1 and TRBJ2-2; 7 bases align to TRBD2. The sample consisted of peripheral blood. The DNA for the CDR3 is TGTGCCAGCAGTGAACGGCCTAGCGGCACCGGGGAGCTGTTTTTT. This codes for CASSERPSGTGELFF.